A single sample gave rise to the 21 T cell receptor beta chains below, sequenced in a study of cytomegalovirus exposure and HLA in healthy donors. Use of 60 Vbeta and 13 Jbeta primers characterized the PCR. Produced via immunoSEQ multiplex PCR; TCRdb's table is partial and in-frame only. The data show about 80,000 clones, over 70% seen once. The sequencing sample was made of PBMCs. The receptors were gathered from a woman in her thirties or forties in good health and CMV-seropositive.

The J gene is TRBJ2-3, the V gene TRBV2; 14 bases align to TRBD2. The V and J ends lost 8 bases and 11 bases, in that order; junction bases with no gene match: 12. CDR1 is SNHLY and CDR2 is FYNNEI in the germline V gene. The CDR3 spans 15 residues. CDR3 region: CASPKGTSGSRRQYF. CDR3 sequence (DNA): TGTGCCAGCCCCAAGGGGACTAGCGGGAGTAGAAGGCAGTATTTT.

The chain uses TRBV6-1 and TRBJ2-7; unclear D gene. Germline V gives CDR1 MNHNS, CDR2 SASEGT. CDR3 length: 14 amino acids. Trimming took off 1 base at V and 4 bases at J, with 11 bases between the two ends. As DNA, the CDR3 is TGTGCCAGCAGTGAAGTGGCAGTCACGTACGAGCAGTACTTC. This gives the protein CASSEVAVTYEQYF.

The gene calls are TRBV19 and TRBJ1-1; D is unresolved. The length of the CDR3 is 12 residues. CDR1 is LNHDA and CDR2 is SQIVND in the germline V gene (reference sequence). V was clipped by 10 bases and J by 3 bases, with 12 bases between them. The CDR3 loop is CATQAGYTEAFF. The CDR3, as DNA: TGTGCCACCCAGGCGGGGTACACTGAAGCTTTCTTT.

The chain has TRBV5-6 and TRBJ2-7; 9 bases match TRBD1. Germline V gene sequence: CDR1 SGHDT, CDR2 YYEEEE. J was trimmed by 2 bases and V by 4 bases; bases with no gene match: 4. This CDR3 contains 14 residues. The CDR3 region is CASSRRDRAYEQYF. Written as DNA, the CDR3 is TGTGCCAGCAGCCGCAGGGACAGGGCCTACGAGCAGTACTTC. Full variable domain (missing parts from reference TRBV5-6 and TRBJ2-7): DAGVTQSPTHLIKTRGQQVTLRCSPKSGHDTVSWYQQALGQGPQFIFQYYEEEERQRGNFPDRFSGHQFPNYSSELNVNALLLGDSALYLCASSRRDRAYEQYFGPGTRLTVT.

CDR3 DNA sequence: TGTGCCAGAAGCTTCAGGGCGAAGGATGGCTACACCTTC. This gives the protein CARSFRAKDGYTF. This chain uses TRBV5-3 with TRBJ1-2, with TRBD1 as a possible D gene (5 bases). TRBV5-3 is labeled an ORF, and its function is uncertain. This CDR3 has 13 amino acids. V was cut by 2 bases and J by 6 bases, with 11 bases left in between.

V is TRBV9 and J is TRBJ2-5; 7 bases map to TRBD2. The CDR3 extends over 15 amino acids. The germline V gene has CDR1 SGDLS and CDR2 YYNGEE. After removal of 4 bases from V and 5 bases from J, the junction contained 11 bases not matched to a gene. The CDR3 nucleotides are TGTGCCAGCAGCCGTCGGGGGGAAGTGGCGGAGACCCAGTACTTC. Encoded protein: CASSRRGEVAETQYF.

This chain joins TRBV4-2 and TRBJ2-5, with 11 nucleotides matching TRBD2. Per the germline V gene, CDR1 is LGHNA and CDR2 is YNFKEQ. The CDR3 is 17 residues long. V gave up 4 bases and J gave up 2 bases; unmatched junction bases: 9. Written as DNA, the CDR3 is TGTGCCAGCAGCCGCACTGTAGCTAGCGGGGGGCAAGAGACCCAGTACTTC. Protein product: CASSRTVASGGQETQYF.

This clone was counted between two and nine times. The chain combines TRBV9 with TRBJ2-2; TRBD2 aligns across 12 bases. This CDR3 comprises 16 residues. Germline trimming cut 1 base from V and 8 bases from J; bases unmatched to any gene: 6. The germline gives CDR1 SGDLS, CDR2 YYNGEE. CDR3 DNA: TGTGCCAGCAGCGTACTCCCTAGCGGGAGGGTAGGGGAGCTGTTTTTT. Its protein is CASSVLPSGRVGELFF.

The gene calls are TRBV21-1 and TRBJ1-4; the table's TRBD1 call for D was not verified on the DNA. TRBV21-1 is a known pseudogene. The CDR3 contains 15 residues. For the CDR3, the DNA is TGTGCCAGCAGCGACCTGACAGGCGCCAATGAAAAACTGTTTTTT. This codes for CASSDLTGANEKLFF.

This clone occurred once. The chain combines TRBV5-1 with TRBJ1-4, with TRBD1 matching over 7 bases. Germline V gene lookup returns CDR1 SGHRS and CDR2 YFSETQ. V lost 3 bases, J lost 11 bases, and 13 bases stayed unmatched. The length of the CDR3 is 15 residues. CDR3 DNA: TGCGCCAGCAGCTCTGGCCGACAGGGACTGAATAAACTGTTTTTT. Translated, it gives CASSSGRQGLNKLFF.

The V call is TRBV19, the J call TRBJ2-5; 11 positions match TRBD1. Germline CDR1 and CDR2: LNHDA and SQIVND (reference sequence). This CDR3 has 16 residues. Unmatched junction bases numbered 9, after V lost 5 bases and J lost 4 bases. This chain's CDR3 is CASSPNPGQGGETQYF. The CDR3 nucleotides are TGTGCCAGTAGTCCTAATCCGGGACAGGGGGGAGAGACCCAGTACTTC.

The genes are TRBV6-1 and TRBJ1-5; D not certain. The CDR3 extends over 15 amino acids. Between the trimmed V and J ends, which lost 6 bases and 2 bases, there was a span of 14 bases. The germline gives CDR1 MNHNS, CDR2 SASEGT. CDR3 sequence: CASRPRDFGNQPQHF. The CDR3 DNA reads as TGTGCCAGCAGGCCTCGCGACTTTGGCAATCAGCCCCAGCATTTT.

The genes are TRBV5-6 and TRBJ2-5, with 7 bases lining up with TRBD1. CDR1 is SGHDT and CDR2 is YYEEEE in the germline V gene. V trimming: 0 bases; J trimming: 5 bases; junction bases outside the gene matches: 7. The CDR3 is 15 amino acids. DNA of the CDR3: TGTGCCAGCAGCTTGGGACAGGGCGTTGGGGAGACCCAGTACTTC. Translating it yields CASSLGQGVGETQYF.

This chain links TRBV28 with TRBJ2-3; the match to TRBD2 covers 9 bases. Per the germline V gene, CDR1 is MDHEN and CDR2 is SYDVKM. This CDR3 comprises 16 residues. V lost 3 bases to trimming and J lost 6 bases; unmatched junction nucleotides: 10. The CDR3 region is CASSLGILRGGDTQYF. In DNA, the CDR3 is TGTGCCAGCAGTTTGGGGATTTTGCGGGGGGGGGATACGCAGTATTTT.

J is TRBJ2-7 and V is TRBV7-2; a weak D match, TRBD1 (6 bases). CDR1 SGHTA and CDR2 FQGNSA come from the germline V gene. The CDR3 length is 15 residues. The germline V and J ends were trimmed by 6 bases and 0 bases, with 15 bases remaining between them. This CDR3 is CASSVQGHSSYEQYF. DNA of the CDR3: TGTGCCAGCAGTGTCCAGGGACACAGCTCCTACGAGCAGTACTTC.

The gene calls are TRBV9 and TRBJ2-1; TRBD1 matches at 11 bases. This CDR3 spans 16 amino acids. V was pared by 2 bases and J by 5 bases, with 6 bases of the junction left unmatched. Germline CDR1 and CDR2: SGDLS and YYNGEE. This CDR3 is CASSVTGTGGNNEQFF. CDR3 coding DNA: TGTGCCAGCAGCGTTACCGGGACAGGGGGGAACAATGAGCAGTTCTTC.

This sequence joins TRBV10-1 and TRBJ2-1; D perhaps matches TRBD1 (5 bases). The CDR3 spans 15 residues. V lost 6 bases to trimming and J lost 6 bases, with 18 bases between them. Germline CDR1 is WNHNN and CDR2 is SYGVQD (reference sequence). In DNA form, the CDR3 reads TGCGCCAGCAGACGTGACAGAGGTTCGCCCAATGAGCAGTTCTTC. This sequence encodes CASRRDRGSPNEQFF.

This rearrangement joins TRBV19 to TRBJ2-1, with TRBD1 as a possible D gene (5 bases). This CDR3 has 13 residues. Looked up from germline, CDR1 is LNHDA and CDR2 is SQIVND (reference sequence). V was cut by 3 bases and J by 8 bases, with 11 bases left in between. CDR3 in amino acids: CASSMQGPHEQFF. As DNA, the CDR3 is TGTGCCAGTAGTATGCAGGGTCCTCATGAGCAGTTCTTC.

This chain links TRBV7-2 with TRBJ2-7; 8 bases align to TRBD2. Germline V gene sequence: CDR1 SGHTA, CDR2 FQGNSA. Germline trimming cut 1 base from V and 0 bases from J; bases unmatched to any gene: 2. CDR3 length: 15 amino acids. The CDR3 sequence: CASSLEAGVSYEQYF. CDR3 bases: TGTGCCAGCAGCTTAGAAGCGGGAGTCTCCTACGAGCAGTACTTC.

V and J are TRBV6-1 and TRBJ1-1; 7 bases align to TRBD1. The V gene end was trimmed by 10 bases and the J gene end by 3 bases; junction bases not matched to a gene: 8. The CDR3 is 13 amino acids. Germline V gives CDR1 MNHNS, CDR2 SASEGT. The CDR3 loop reads CATGRGSYTEAFF. The CDR3 bases are TGTGCCACAGGCAGGGGGTCATACACTGAAGCTTTCTTT.

This clone was recorded only once. This sequence joins TRBV7-9 and TRBJ2-7; D remains ambiguous. Trimming cost V 2 bases and J 4 bases, with 15 bases left between them. The germline gives CDR1 SEHNR, CDR2 FQNEAQ (reference sequence). The CDR3 extends over 15 amino acids. For the CDR3, the DNA is TGTGCCAGCAGCTTACGAGAGACTTCAATTTACGAGCAGTACTTC. Residues: CASSLRETSIYEQYF. The full variable domain, with the rest looked up from reference TRBV7-9 and TRBJ2-7, is DTGVSQNPRHKITKRGQNVTFRCDPISEHNRLYWYRQTLGQGPEFLTYFQNEAQLEKSRLLSDRFSAERPKGSFSTLEIQRTEQGDSAMYLCASSLRETSIYEQYFGPGTRLTVT.